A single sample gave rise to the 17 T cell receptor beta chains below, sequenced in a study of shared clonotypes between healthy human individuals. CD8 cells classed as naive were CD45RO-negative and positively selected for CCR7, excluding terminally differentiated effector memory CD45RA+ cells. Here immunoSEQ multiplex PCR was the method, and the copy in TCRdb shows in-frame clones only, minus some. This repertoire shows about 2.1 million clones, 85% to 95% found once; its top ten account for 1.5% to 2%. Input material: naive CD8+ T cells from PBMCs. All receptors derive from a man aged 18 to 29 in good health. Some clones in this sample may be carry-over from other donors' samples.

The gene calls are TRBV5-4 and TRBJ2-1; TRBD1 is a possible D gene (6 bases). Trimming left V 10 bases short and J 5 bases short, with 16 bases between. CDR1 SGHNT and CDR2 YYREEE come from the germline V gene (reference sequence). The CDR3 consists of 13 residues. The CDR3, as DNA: TGTGCCGGTAAGCAGGGGTTCAACAATGAGCAGTTCTTC. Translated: CAGKQGFNNEQFF.

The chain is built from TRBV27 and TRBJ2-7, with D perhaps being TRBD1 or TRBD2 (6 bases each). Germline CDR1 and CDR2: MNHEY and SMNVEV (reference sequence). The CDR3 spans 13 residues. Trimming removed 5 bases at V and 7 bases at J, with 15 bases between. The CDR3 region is CASSPYRAGEQYF. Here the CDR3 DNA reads TGTGCCAGCAGTCCGTACAGGGCGGGGGAGCAGTACTTC.

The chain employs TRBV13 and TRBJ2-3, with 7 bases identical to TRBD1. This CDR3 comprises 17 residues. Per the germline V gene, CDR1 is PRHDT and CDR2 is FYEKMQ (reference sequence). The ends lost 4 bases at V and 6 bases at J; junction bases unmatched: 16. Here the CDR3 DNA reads TGTGCCAGCAGCTCCCTCGACAGGGTGAGCGGCCGGGATACGCAGTATTTT. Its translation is CASSSLDRVSGRDTQYF.

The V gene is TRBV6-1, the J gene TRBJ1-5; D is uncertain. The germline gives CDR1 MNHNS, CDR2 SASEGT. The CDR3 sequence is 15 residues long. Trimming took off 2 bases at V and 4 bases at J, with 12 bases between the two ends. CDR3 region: CASSEWQDYNQPQHF. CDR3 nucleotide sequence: TGTGCCAGCAGTGAATGGCAGGACTATAATCAGCCCCAGCATTTT.

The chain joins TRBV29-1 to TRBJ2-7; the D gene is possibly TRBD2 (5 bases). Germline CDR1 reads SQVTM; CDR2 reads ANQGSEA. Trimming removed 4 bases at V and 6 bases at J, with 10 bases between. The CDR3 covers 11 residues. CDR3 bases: TGCAGCGTTGTGGACTGGGGCGAGCAGTACTTC. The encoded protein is CSVVDWGEQYF.

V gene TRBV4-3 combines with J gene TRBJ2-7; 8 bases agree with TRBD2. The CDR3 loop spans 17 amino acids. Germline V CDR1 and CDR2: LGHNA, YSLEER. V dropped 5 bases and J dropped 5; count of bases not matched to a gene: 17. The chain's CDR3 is CASSYLWSSGLEDEQYF. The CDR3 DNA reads TGCGCCAGCAGCTACTTGTGGTCTAGCGGGTTAGAGGACGAGCAGTACTTC.

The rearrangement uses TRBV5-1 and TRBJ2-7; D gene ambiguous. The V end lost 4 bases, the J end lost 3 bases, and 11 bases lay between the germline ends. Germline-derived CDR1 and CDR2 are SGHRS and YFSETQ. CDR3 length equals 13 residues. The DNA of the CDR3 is TGCGCCAGCAGCGCGATAGACGGCTACGAGCAGTACTTC. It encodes CASSAIDGYEQYF.

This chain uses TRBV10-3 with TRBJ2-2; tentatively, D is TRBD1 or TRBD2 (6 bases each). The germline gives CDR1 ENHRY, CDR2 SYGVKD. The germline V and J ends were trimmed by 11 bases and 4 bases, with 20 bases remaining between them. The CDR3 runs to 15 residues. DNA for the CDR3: TGTGCCGTTGGGGCAGGGGCGGGAAGCACCGGGGAGCTGTTTTTT. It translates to CAVGAGAGSTGELFF.

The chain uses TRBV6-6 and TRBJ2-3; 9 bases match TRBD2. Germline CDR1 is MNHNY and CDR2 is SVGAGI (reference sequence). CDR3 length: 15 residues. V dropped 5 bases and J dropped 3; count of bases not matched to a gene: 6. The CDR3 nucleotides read TGTGCCAGCAGTCATGATAGCGGGAGTACAGATACGCAGTATTTT. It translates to CASSHDSGSTDTQYF.

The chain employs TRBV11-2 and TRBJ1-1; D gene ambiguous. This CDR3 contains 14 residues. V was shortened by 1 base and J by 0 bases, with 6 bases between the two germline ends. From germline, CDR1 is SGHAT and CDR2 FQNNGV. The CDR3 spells CASSLAALNTEAFF. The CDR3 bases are TGTGCCAGCAGCTTAGCCGCTCTGAACACTGAAGCTTTCTTT.

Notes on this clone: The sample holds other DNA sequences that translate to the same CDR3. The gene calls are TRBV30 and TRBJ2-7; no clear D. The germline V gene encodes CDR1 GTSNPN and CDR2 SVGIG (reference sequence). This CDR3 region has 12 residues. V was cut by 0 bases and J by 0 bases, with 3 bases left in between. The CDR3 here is CAWSVLSYEQYF. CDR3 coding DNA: TGTGCCTGGAGTGTGCTCTCCTACGAGCAGTACTTC.

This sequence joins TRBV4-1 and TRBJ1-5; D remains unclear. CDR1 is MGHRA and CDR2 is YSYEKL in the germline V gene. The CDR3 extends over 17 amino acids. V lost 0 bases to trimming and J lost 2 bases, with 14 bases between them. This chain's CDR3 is CASSQDWRQMGNQPQHF. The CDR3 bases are TGCGCCAGCAGCCAAGATTGGCGGCAGATGGGCAATCAGCCCCAGCATTTT.

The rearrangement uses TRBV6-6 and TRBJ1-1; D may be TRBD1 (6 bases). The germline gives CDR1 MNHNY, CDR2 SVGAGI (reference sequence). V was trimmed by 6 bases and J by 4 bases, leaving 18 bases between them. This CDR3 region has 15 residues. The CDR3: CASSPYSVRGTEAFF. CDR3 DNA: TGTGCCAGCAGCCCCTACAGTGTCAGGGGCACTGAAGCTTTCTTT.

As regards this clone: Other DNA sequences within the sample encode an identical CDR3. The CDR3 reads CASSLVPGANTEAFF. Here the CDR3 DNA reads TGTGCCAGCAGCTTAGTTCCGGGGGCGAACACTGAAGCTTTCTTT. V usage is TRBV11-2 and J usage is TRBJ1-1; TRBD1 might be the D (6 bases). Germline V CDR1 and CDR2: SGHAT, FQNNGV. The germline V and J ends were trimmed by 1 base and 1 base, with 10 bases remaining between them. This CDR3 contains 15 residues.

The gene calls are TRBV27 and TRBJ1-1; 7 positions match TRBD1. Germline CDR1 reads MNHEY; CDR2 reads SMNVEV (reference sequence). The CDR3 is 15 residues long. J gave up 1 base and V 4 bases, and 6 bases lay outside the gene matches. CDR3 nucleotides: TGTGCCAGCAGTTCCCCGACAGGGAGGAACACTGAAGCTTTCTTT. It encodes CASSSPTGRNTEAFF.

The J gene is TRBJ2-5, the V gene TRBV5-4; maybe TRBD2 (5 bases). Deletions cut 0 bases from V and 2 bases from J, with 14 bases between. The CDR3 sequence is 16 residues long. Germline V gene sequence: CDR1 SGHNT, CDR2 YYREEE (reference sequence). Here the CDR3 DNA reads TGTGCCAGCAGCTTGGCAGTGAGGGCAGAGCAAGAGACCCAGTACTTC. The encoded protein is CASSLAVRAEQETQYF.

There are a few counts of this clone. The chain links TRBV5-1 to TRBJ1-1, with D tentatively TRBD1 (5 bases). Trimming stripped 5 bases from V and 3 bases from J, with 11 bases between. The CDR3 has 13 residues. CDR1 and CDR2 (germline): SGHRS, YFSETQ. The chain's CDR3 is CASRPGRDTEAFF. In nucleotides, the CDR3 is TGCGCCAGCAGACCAGGGCGCGACACTGAAGCTTTCTTT.